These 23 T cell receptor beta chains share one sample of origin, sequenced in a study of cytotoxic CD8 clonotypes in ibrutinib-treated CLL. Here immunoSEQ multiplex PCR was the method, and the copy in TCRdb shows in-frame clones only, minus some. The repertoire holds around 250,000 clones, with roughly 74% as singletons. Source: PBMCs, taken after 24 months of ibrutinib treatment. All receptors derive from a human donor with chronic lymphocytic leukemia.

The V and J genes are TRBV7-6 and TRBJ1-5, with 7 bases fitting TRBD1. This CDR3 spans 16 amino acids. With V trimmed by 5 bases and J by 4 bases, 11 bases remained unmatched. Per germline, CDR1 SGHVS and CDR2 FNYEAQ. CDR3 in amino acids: CASSQGGYGLNQPQHF. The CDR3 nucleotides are TGTGCCAGCAGCCAGGGGGGATATGGGCTAAATCAGCCCCAGCATTTT. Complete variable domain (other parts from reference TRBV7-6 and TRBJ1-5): GAGVSQSPRYKVTKRGQDVALRCDPISGHVSLYWYRQALGQGPEFLTYFNYEAQQDKSGLPNDRFSAERPEGSISTLTIQRTEQRDSAMYRCASSQGGYGLNQPQHFGDGTRLSIL.

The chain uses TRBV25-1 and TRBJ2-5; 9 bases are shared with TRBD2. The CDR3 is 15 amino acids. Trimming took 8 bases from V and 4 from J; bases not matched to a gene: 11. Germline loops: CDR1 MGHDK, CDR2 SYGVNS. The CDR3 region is CASGGGRALLETQYF. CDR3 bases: TGTGCCAGCGGGGGCGGGAGGGCATTGTTAGAGACCCAGTACTTC.

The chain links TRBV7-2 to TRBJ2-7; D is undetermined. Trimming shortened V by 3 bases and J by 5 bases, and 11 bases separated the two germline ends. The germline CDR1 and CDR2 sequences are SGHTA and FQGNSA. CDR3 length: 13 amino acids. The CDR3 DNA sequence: TGTGCCAGCAGCTTTGCAGGTTCCCACGAGCAGTACTTC. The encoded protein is CASSFAGSHEQYF.

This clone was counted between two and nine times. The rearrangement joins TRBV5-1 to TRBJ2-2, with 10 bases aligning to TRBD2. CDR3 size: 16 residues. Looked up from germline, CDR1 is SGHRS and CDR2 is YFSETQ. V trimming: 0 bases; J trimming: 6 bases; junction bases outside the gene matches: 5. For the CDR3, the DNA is TGCGCCAGCAGCTTGGTGTCTAGCGGGAGTTCCGGGGAGCTGTTTTTT. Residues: CASSLVSSGSSGELFF.

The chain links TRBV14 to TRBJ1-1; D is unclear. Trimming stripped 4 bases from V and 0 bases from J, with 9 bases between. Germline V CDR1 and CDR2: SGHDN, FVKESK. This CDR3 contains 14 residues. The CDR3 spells CASSRSTLNTEAFF. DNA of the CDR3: TGTGCCAGCAGCCGCTCCACATTGAACACTGAAGCTTTCTTT.

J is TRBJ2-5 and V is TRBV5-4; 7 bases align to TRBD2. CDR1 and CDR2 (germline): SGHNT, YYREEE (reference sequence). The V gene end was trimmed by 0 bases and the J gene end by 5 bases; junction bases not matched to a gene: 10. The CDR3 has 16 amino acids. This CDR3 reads CASSLGGTNLIETQYF. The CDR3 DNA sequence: TGTGCCAGCAGCTTGGGGGGGACTAACTTGATCGAGACCCAGTACTTC.

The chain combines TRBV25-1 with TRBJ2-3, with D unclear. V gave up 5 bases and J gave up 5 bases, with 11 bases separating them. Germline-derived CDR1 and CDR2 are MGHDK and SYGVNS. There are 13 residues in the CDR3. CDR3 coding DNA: TGTGCCAGCAGTCCCCCCTTCGGAGATACGCAGTATTTT. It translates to CASSPPFGDTQYF.

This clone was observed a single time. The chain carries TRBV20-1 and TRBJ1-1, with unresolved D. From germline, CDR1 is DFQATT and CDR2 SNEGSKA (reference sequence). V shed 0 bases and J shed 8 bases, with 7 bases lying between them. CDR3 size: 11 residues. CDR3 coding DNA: TGCAGTGCTAGAGATTTGGCCGAAGCTTTCTTT. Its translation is CSARDLAEAFF.

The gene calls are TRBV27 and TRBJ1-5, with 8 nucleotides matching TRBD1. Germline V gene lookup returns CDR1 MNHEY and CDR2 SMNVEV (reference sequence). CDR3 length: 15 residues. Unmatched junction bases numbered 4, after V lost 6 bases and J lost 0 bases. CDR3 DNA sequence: TGTGCCAGCAGCCAAGGACAGGGTAGCAATCAGCCCCAGCATTTT. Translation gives CASSQGQGSNQPQHF.

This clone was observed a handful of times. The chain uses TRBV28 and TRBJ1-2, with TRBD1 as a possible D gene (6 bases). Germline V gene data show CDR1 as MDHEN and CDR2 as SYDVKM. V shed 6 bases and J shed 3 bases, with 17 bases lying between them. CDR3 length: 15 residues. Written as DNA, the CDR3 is TGTGCCAGCAGGCGGAAACAGGGTAGGGACTATGGCTACACCTTC. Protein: CASRRKQGRDYGYTF.

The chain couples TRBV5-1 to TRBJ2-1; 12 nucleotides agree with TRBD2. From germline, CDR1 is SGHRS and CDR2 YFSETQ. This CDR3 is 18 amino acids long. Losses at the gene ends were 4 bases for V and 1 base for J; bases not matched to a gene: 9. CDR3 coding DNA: TGCGCCAGCAGCGATCCTATACTAGCGGGGGGTTCCTACAATGAGCAGTTCTTC. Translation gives CASSDPILAGGSYNEQFF.

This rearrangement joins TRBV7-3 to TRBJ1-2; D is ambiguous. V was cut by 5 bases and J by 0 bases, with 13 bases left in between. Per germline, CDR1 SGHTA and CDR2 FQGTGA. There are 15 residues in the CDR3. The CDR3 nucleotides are TGTGCCAGCAGCCCTCGGGCGGAAGCTAACTATGGCTACACCTTC. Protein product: CASSPRAEANYGYTF.

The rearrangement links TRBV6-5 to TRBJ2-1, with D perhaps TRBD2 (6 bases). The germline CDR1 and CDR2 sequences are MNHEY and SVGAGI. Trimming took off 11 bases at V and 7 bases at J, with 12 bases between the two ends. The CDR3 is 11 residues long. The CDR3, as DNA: TGTGCCGCCTGGGCGGGAAATGAGCAGTTCTTC. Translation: CAAWAGNEQFF.

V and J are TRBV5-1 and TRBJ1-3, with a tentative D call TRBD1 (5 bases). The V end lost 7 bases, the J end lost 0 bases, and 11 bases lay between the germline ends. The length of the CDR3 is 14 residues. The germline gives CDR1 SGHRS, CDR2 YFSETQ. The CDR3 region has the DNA TGCGCCAGCCGTCGGGACTCCTCTGGAAACACCATATATTTT. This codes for CASRRDSSGNTIYF.

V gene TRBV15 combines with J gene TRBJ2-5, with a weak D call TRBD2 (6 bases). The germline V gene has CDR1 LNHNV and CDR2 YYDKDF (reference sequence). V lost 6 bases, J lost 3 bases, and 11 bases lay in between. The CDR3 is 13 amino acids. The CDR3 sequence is CATSDTGEETQYF. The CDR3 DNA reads TGTGCCACCAGTGATACGGGGGAAGAGACCCAGTACTTC.

CDR3 sequence reads: CASGLRGSYNEQFF. Written as DNA, the CDR3 is TGTGCCAGCGGTCTGCGGGGCTCCTACAATGAGCAGTTCTTC. This chain uses TRBV28 with TRBJ2-1; TRBD2 is a possible D gene (6 bases). V lost 8 bases and J 0 bases, leaving 11 bases between the germline ends. The CDR3 extends over 14 amino acids. The V gene's germline CDR1 is MDHEN and CDR2 SYDVKM. Variable domain in full (rest from reference TRBV28 and TRBJ2-1): DVKVTQSSRYLVKRTGEKVFLECVQDMDHENMFWYRQDPGLGLRLIYFSYDVKMKEKGDIPEGYSVSREKKERFSLILESASTNQTSMYLCASGLRGSYNEQFFGPGTRLTVL.

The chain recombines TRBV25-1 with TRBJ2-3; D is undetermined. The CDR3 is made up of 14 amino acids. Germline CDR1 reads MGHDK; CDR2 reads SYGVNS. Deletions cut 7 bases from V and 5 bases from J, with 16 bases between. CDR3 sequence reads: CASTEDRGRDTQYF. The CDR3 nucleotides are TGTGCCAGCACCGAGGATAGAGGACGAGATACGCAGTATTTT.

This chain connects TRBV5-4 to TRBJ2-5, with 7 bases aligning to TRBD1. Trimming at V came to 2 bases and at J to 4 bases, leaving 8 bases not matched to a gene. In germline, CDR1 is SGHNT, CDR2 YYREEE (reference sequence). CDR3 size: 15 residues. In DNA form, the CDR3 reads TGTGCCAGCAGCTTAGTGGACAGGCTCGTAGAGACCCAGTACTTC. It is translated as CASSLVDRLVETQYF.

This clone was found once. This CDR3 is CASSLGWGTEAFF. In DNA, the CDR3 is TGTGCCAGCAGCTTAGGGTGGGGGACTGAAGCTTTCTTT. This chain joins TRBV7-9 and TRBJ1-1; a weak D match, TRBD1 (5 bases). From germline, CDR1 is SEHNR and CDR2 FQNEAQ (reference sequence). The V end was cut by 1 base, the J end by 5 bases, with 8 bases between. This CDR3 is built from 13 residues.

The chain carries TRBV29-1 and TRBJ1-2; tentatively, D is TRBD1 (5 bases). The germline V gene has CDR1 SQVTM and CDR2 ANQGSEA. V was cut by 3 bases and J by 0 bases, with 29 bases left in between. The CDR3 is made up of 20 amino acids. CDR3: CSVDPRGQGRNPSPNYGYTF. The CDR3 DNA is TGCAGCGTTGACCCGAGAGGGCAGGGACGTAATCCTTCTCCTAACTATGGCTACACCTTC.

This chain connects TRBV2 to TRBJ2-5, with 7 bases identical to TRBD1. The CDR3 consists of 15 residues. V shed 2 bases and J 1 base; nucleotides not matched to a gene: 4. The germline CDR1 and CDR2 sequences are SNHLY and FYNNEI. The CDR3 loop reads CASSERQGIQETQYF. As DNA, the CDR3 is TGTGCCAGCAGTGAAAGACAGGGCATCCAAGAGACCCAGTACTTC.

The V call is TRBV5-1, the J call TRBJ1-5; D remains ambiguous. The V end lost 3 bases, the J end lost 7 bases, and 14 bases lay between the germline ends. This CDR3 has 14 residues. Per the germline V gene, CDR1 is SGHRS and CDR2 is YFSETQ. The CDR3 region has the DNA TGCGCCAGCAGCTCGGCCCCTACGGGACAGCCCCAGCATTTT. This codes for CASSSAPTGQPQHF. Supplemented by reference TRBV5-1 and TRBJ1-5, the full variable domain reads KAGVTQTPRYLIKTRGQQVTLSCSPISGHRSVSWYQQTPGQGLQFLFEYFSETQRNKGNFPGRFSGRQFSNSRSEMNVSTLELGDSALYLCASSSAPTGQPQHFGDGTRLSIL.

DNA of the CDR3: TGTGCCAGCAGCTTATTGAGGGGGGCTAATGAAAAACTGTTTTTT. Amino acids: CASSLLRGANEKLFF. The J gene is TRBJ1-4, the V gene TRBV13, with D perhaps matching TRBD1 (6 bases). The CDR3 loop spans 15 amino acids. V was trimmed by 2 bases and J by 3 bases, leaving 10 bases between them. From germline, CDR1 is PRHDT and CDR2 FYEKMQ (reference sequence).